Listed below are T cell receptor beta chains from one sample, sequenced in a study of blood T cell repertoires in COVID-19. Some clones are missing from TCRdb's copy, which holds only in-frame ones; the method was immunoSEQ multiplex PCR. The table shows 200,000 or so clones, with about nine tenths occurring only once. Input material: peripheral blood. Receptors were obtained from a woman aged 45-65 years with acute or convalescent COVID-19. The CDR3 runs from the conserved cysteine through the conserved F or W. D genes are given only for firm matches.

length: 17; V: TRBV27; D: .; J: TRBJ1-6; CDR3: CASSLSRGWPYNSPLHF; DNA: TGTGCCAGCAGTTTATCGAGAGGGTGGCCCTATAATTCACCCCTCCACTTT
length: 12; V: TRBV12-5; D: .; J: TRBJ2-7; CDR3: CASDRGGMRQYF; DNA: TGTGCTAGTGACAGGGGGGGCATGAGGCAGTACTTC
length: 12; V: TRBV29-1; D: .; J: TRBJ2-7; CDR3: CSVETNSYEQYF; DNA: TGCAGCGTTGAAACAAACAGCTACGAGCAGTACTTC
length: 19; V: TRBV7-8; D: TRBD2; J: TRBJ2-3; CDR3: CASSLEGGTSGSRTDTQYF; DNA: TGTGCCAGCAGCTTAGAGGGGGGGACTAGCGGGAGCCGCACAGATACGCAGTATTTT
length: 13; V: TRBV12-3/TRBV12-4; D: .; J: TRBJ1-2; CDR3: CASSLGEPDGYTF; DNA: TGTGCCAGCAGTTTAGGGGAGCCGGACGGCTACACCTTC
length: 13; V: TRBV24-1; D: .; J: TRBJ2-3; CDR3: CATSGTGTDTQYF; DNA: TGTGCCACCAGTGGAACAGGAACAGATACGCAGTATTTT
length: 11; V: TRBV12-3/TRBV12-4; D: .; J: TRBJ1-1; CDR3: CASRLDTEAFF; DNA: TGTGCCAGCAGACTGGACACTGAAGCTTTCTTT
length: 15; V: TRBV11-3; D: .; J: TRBJ2-5; CDR3: CASSPREATQETQYF; DNA: TGTGCCAGCAGCCCCCGAGAAGCGACCCAAGAGACCCAGTACTTC
length: 15; V: TRBV7-2; D: TRBD2; J: TRBJ2-1; CDR3: CASSLVSGRDNEQFF; DNA: TGTGCCAGCAGCTTAGTTAGCGGGAGAGACAATGAGCAGTTCTTC
length: 15; V: TRBV4-3; D: TRBD1; J: TRBJ2-7; CDR3: CASSQEVTGGWEQYF; DNA: TGCGCCAGCAGCCAAGAGGTGACAGGGGGCTGGGAGCAGTACTTC
length: 14; V: TRBV19; D: .; J: TRBJ2-5; CDR3: CASSMYGNQETQYF; DNA: TGTGCCAGTAGTATGTACGGGAACCAAGAGACCCAGTACTTC
length: 16; V: TRBV11-2; D: .; J: TRBJ1-2; CDR3: CASSLDMAGGYYGYTF; DNA: TGTGCCAGCAGCTTAGATATGGCCGGGGGATACTATGGCTACACCTTC